This T cell receptor (beta chain) was obtained from a study of vaccination effects on CD4 cells after COVID-19. Peptide-pool stimulation followed by sequencing identified expanded antigen-specific CD4+ clonotypes in the ViraFEST assay. Culture proceeded for approximately 10 days, and CD4+ T cells were then isolated. Either the BNT162b2 or mRNA-1273 vaccine was given to participants in two doses. The V and J ends lost 6 bases and 0 bases respectively, with 12 bases between them. This CDR3 is built from 14 residues. Germline V gives CDR1 SQVTM, CDR2 ANQGSEA. As regards this clone: Its antigen is unidentified.

The method was immunoSEQ multiplex PCR; TCRdb's version includes in-frame clones alone and lacks a portion of them. Of around 29,000 clones in the sample, roughly 71% were seen once. The origin of this receptor is a human donor who received a COVID-19 vaccine. This sample comprised CD4+ T cells from PBMCs cultured with HCoV-NL63 spike peptides, obtained after COVID-19 vaccination. The gene calls are TRBV29-1 and TRBJ1-5; no firm D call. The CDR3 DNA follows: TGCAGCGTCTCCGGGCCTTATAGCAATCAGCCCCAGCATTTT. This translates into CSVSGPYSNQPQHF.